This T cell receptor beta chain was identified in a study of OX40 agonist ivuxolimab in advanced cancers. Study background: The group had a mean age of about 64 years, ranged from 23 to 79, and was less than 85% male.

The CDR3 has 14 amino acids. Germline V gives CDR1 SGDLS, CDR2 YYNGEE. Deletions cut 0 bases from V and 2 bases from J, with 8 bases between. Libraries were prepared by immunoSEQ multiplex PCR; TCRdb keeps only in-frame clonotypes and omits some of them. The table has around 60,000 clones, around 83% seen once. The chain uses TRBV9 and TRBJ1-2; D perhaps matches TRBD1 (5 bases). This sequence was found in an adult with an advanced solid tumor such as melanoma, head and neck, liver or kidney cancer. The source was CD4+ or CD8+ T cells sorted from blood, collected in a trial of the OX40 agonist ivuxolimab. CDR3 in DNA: TGTGCCAGCAGCGTAGGGGGCAAGAACTATGGCTACACCTTC. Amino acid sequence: CASSVGGKNYGYTF. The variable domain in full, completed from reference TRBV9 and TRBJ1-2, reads DSGVTQTPKHLITATGQRVTLRCSPRSGDLSVYWYQQSLDQGLQFLIQYYNGEERAKGNILERFSAQQFPDLHSELNLSSLELGDSALYFCASSVGGKNYGYTFGSGTRLTVV.